The rows below give T cell receptor beta chains drawn from one sample of a study of early T cells in non-severe SARS-CoV-2 infection. MiXCR was run by TCRdb on the 5' RACE reads, yielding one entry per CDR3 protein. The table lists under 85,000 distinct CDR3 sequences, 11% to 15% of them singletons. Sequenced input: whole blood. These receptors all stem from an adult who was a healthcare worker with PCR-confirmed SARS-CoV-2 infection or an uninfected control (not recorded which). Each CDR3 is given with its conserved first and last residue. D genes are given only for firm matches. Clone sizes are given selectively: once, few, many, or a class where the clone is expanded.

>TRBV11-2|.|.|TRBJ1-3|15
TGTGCCAGCAGCTTAGCCGGGTTTAATGGAAACACCATATATTTT
CASSLAGFNGNTIYF
>TRBV21-1|.|.|TRBJ1-3|15
TGTGCCAGCAGCATACAGGGGGCCAGTGGAAACACCATATATTTT
CASSIQGASGNTIYF
>TRBV9|TRBD2|few|TRBJ2-5|17
TGTGCCAGCAGCGTAGATGTAGCGGGGCTGCTCCAAGAGACCCAGTACTTC
CASSVDVAGLLQETQYF
>TRBV29-1|TRBD1|many|TRBJ1-2|14
TGCAGCGTTGGGGGGATCGGGACAGGGCGCGGCTACACCTTC
CSVGGIGTGRGYTF
>TRBV11-1|.|.|TRBJ2-5|18
TGTGCCAGCAGCTTCGGTTTACTTCCAACTAGCAAGAAGGAGACCCAGTACTTC
CASSFGLLPTSKKETQYF
>TRBV12-3/TRBV12-4|.|many|TRBJ2-5|14
TGTGCCAGCAGTTTAGTCCGGGACCTAGAGACCCAGTACTTC
CASSLVRDLETQYF
>TRBV18|TRBD2|.|TRBJ2-1|18
TGTGCCAGCTCACCGATCTACGGTCAGGCGGGAGTGAGCAATGAGCAGTTCTTC
CASSPIYGQAGVSNEQFF
>TRBV29-1|TRBD1|.|TRBJ1-4|13
TGCAGCGGCCAGGACAGGGCGGATGAAAAACTGTTTTTT
CSGQDRADEKLFF
>TRBV7-2|.|once|TRBJ2-3|14
TGTGCCAGCAGCCCCTCGGGGGGACAATATACGCAGTATTTT
CASSPSGGQYTQYF
>TRBV7-2|.|.|TRBJ2-7|12
TGTGCCAGCGTTAGCGGAGGCCGTGAGCAGTACTTC
CASVSGGREQYF
>TRBV5-1|TRBD2|many|TRBJ2-5|15
TGCGCCAGCAGCTTTTTAAGCGGGGGCCAAGAGACCCAGTACTTC
CASSFLSGGQETQYF
>TRBV12-3/TRBV12-4|.|many|TRBJ2-7|13
TGTGCCAGCAGTCCAACAGGACGGGACTTGGGGTACTTC
CASSPTGRDLGYF
>TRBV5-1|TRBD2|.|TRBJ2-7|15
TGCGCCAGCAGCTCGACTAGCGGGGGGGCGCACGAGCAGTACTTC
CASSSTSGGAHEQYF
>TRBV6-2/TRBV6-3|.|few|TRBJ2-3|16
TGTGCCAGCAGTTACTCCGGGGAGCGGGTCACAGATACGCAGTATTTT
CASSYSGERVTDTQYF
>TRBV28|.|once|TRBJ2-3|14
TGTGCCAGCAGTGTACCGACAGTGATCGATACGCAGTATTTT
CASSVPTVIDTQYF
>TRBV4-1|.|few|TRBJ1-2|14
TGCGCCAGCAGCGAGTTTTCCTACAACTATGGCTACACCTTC
CASSEFSYNYGYTF
>TRBV12-5|.|.|TRBJ1-1|14
TGTGCTAGTGGTGAGGGCAGCTTGAACACTGAAGCTTTCTTT
CASGEGSLNTEAFF
>TRBV5-1|TRBD2|few|TRBJ2-3|16
TGCGCCAGCAGCCCGGTAGCGGGGGGTCTGACAGATACGCAGTATTTT
CASSPVAGGLTDTQYF
>TRBV6-1|TRBD1|many|TRBJ2-3|15
TGTGCCAGCAGCCTGGGACAGTCTAGCACAGATACGCAGTATTTT
CASSLGQSSTDTQYF
>TRBV29-1|.|.|TRBJ2-3|13
TGCAGCGCTGTGACACGGGGCACAGATACGCAGTATTTT
CSAVTRGTDTQYF
>TRBV29-1|.|.|TRBJ2-3|14
TGCAGCGTTCGATCGGACAGCTTCACAGATACGCAGTATTTT
CSVRSDSFTDTQYF
>TRBV7-3|.|.|TRBJ2-3|15
TGTGCCAGCAGCTACGGGGCCTCCCCCACAGATACGCAGTATTTT
CASSYGASPTDTQYF
>TRBV9|TRBD2|.|TRBJ2-3|14
TGTGCCAGCAGCAGCCGGACTAGCGGGGATACGCAGTATTTT
CASSSRTSGDTQYF
>TRBV20-1|.|.|TRBJ1-4|13
TGCAGTGCTAGCGGGGAGGCTAATGAAAAACTGTTTTTT
CSASGEANEKLFF
>TRBV5-1|.|.|TRBJ2-2|15
TGCGCCAGCAGCTATAGACGGTCGAACACCGGGGAGCTGTTTTTT
CASSYRRSNTGELFF
>TRBV28|.|few|TRBJ2-1|14
TGTGCCAGCAGCCGGGTCCTCACCTACAATGAGCAGTTCTTC
CASSRVLTYNEQFF
>TRBV28|.|few|TRBJ2-7|13
TGTGCCAGCACCAGGCCTGGAACCTACGAGCAGTACTTC
CASTRPGTYEQYF
>TRBV3-1|.|few|TRBJ1-2|13
TGTGCCAGCAGCCCGACTTGGGACTATGGCTACACCTTC
CASSPTWDYGYTF
>TRBV7-2|.|few|TRBJ1-3|12
TGTGCCAGCAGGGGCTCTGGAAACAACATATATTTT
CASRGSGNNIYF
>TRBV11-2|.|once|TRBJ2-4|18
TGTGCCAGCAGCTTAGATCGGACAGGCGGGGTAGCCAAAAACATTCAGTACTTC
CASSLDRTGGVAKNIQYF
>TRBV12-3/TRBV12-4|.|few|TRBJ2-5|15
TGTGCCAGCAGTCCTTCCCGAGGGGGGCAAGAGACCCAGTACTTC
CASSPSRGGQETQYF
>TRBV6-6|TRBD1|many|TRBJ1-2|12
TGTGCCAGCAACCAGGGGGCGGATGGCTACACCTTC
CASNQGADGYTF
>TRBV7-9|.|.|TRBJ2-3|12
TGTGCCAGCAGCTCGTACACAGATACGCAGTATTTT
CASSSYTDTQYF
>TRBV5-5|TRBD1|few|TRBJ2-4|13
TGTGCCAGCAGCGGGACAGACAAAAACATTCAGTACTTC
CASSGTDKNIQYF
>TRBV29-1|TRBD2|.|TRBJ2-1|14
TGCAGCGTTTTGCTAGCGGGGGGACCCAATGAGCAGTTCTTC
CSVLLAGGPNEQFF
>TRBV7-9|.|.|TRBJ2-7|15
TGTGCCAGCAGCTCCCCCCACGGAAGCTCCTACGAGCAGTACTTC
CASSSPHGSSYEQYF
>TRBV4-3|.|few|TRBJ1-6|16
TGCGCCAGCAGCCAAGAAGGTGGCAGCCTAGATTCACCCCTCCACTTT
CASSQEGGSLDSPLHF
>TRBV5-4|TRBD1|.|TRBJ2-7|14
TGTGCCAGCAGAGACGGGACAGCTCCCTACGAGCAGTACTTC
CASRDGTAPYEQYF
>TRBV7-2|.|.|TRBJ2-1|14
TGTGCCAGCAGCGGGGGGATCTCCTACAATGAGCAGTTCTTC
CASSGGISYNEQFF
>TRBV7-2|.|few|TRBJ2-2|15
TGTGCCAGCAGCGCAAATGGACAGTACACCGGGGAGCTGTTTTTT
CASSANGQYTGELFF
>TRBV20-1|.|.|TRBJ2-3|14
TGCAGTGCTAGTCTTTTAGGACATTCAGATACGCAGTATTTT
CSASLLGHSDTQYF
>TRBV2|.|.|TRBJ2-3|14
TGTGCCAGCCTTGGGACGGCGAGCACAGATACGCAGTATTTT
CASLGTASTDTQYF
>TRBV7-9|.|.|TRBJ1-5|13
TGTGCCAGCAGCTGGGGAGGGAATCAGCCCCAGCATTTT
CASSWGGNQPQHF
>TRBV20-1|TRBD1|many|TRBJ1-2|13
TGCAGTGCTAGAACAGGGGTCATTTGGGGCTACACCTTC
CSARTGVIWGYTF